A selection of T cell receptor beta chains follows, all from one sample in a study of blood T cell repertoires in COVID-19. The data were produced by immunoSEQ multiplex PCR, yet TCRdb's version contains in-frame clones alone and is incomplete. The table has over 100,000 clones, roughly 86% seen once. The sample taken for sequencing was peripheral blood. These receptors all come from a woman aged 70-85 years with COVID-19, enrolled during active disease. Each CDR3 is given with its conserved first and last residue. A D gene is named only where the DNA matches it firmly. Where a row states a size, it is once, few, many or the class of an expanded clone; other rows omit it.

V gene	clone size	J gene	D gene	CDR3 DNA	CDR3 protein
TRBV30	-	TRBJ2-2	-	TGTGCCTGGAGCCCAACGGCGAACACCGGGGAGCTGTTTTTT	CAWSPTANTGELFF
TRBV2	-	TRBJ2-7	-	TGTGCCAGCATTGGGGGGGCGCTTTCCTACGAGCAGTACTTC	CASIGGALSYEQYF
TRBV3-1/TRBV3-2	-	TRBJ1-3	-	TGTGCCAGCAGCCAAGTAGGGGCCGGAAACACCATATATTTT	CASSQVGAGNTIYF
TRBV6-1	-	TRBJ2-3	TRBD1	TGTGCCAGCAGTGGCCCAGGGGGCTTGCACACAGATACGCAGTATTTT	CASSGPGGLHTDTQYF
TRBV19	-	TRBJ2-1	-	TGTGCCAGTAGTATGGGGCAGGGCACCTACAATGAGCAGTTCTTC	CASSMGQGTYNEQFF
TRBV6-1	-	TRBJ2-7	-	TGTGCCAGCAGTGAACCGCAGGGATTAGCCTACGAGCAGTACTTC	CASSEPQGLAYEQYF
TRBV7-9	-	TRBJ2-3	TRBD2	TGTGCCAGCAGCCTCGGACTAGCGGTAACAGATACGCAGTATTTT	CASSLGLAVTDTQYF
TRBV25-1	-	TRBJ1-2	-	TGTGCCAGCAGTGACGGGGGTTATGGCTACACCTTC	CASSDGGYGYTF
TRBV7-3	-	TRBJ2-5	TRBD2	TGTGCCAGCAGCAAACAGTCTGGAACTAGCGGGGAGAAAGAGACCCAGTACTTC	CASSKQSGTSGEKETQYF
TRBV5-1	-	TRBJ2-3	TRBD2	TGCGCCAGCAGCTTCAGCCTAGCGGGGGGCTACACAGATACGCAGTATTTT	CASSFSLAGGYTDTQYF
TRBV19	once	TRBJ1-5	TRBD1	TGTGCCAGTAGAGAAAAGGGACAGGGGTTTTCCTATAGCAATCAGCCCCAGCATTTT	CASREKGQGFSYSNQPQHF
TRBV6-1	-	TRBJ1-1	-	TGTGCCAGCAGTGAAAGAGGAGCGAACACTGAAGCTTTCTTT	CASSERGANTEAFF
TRBV6-6	-	TRBJ1-1	TRBD1	TGTGCCAGCAGTCCTACGACAGGGGTCGGTCTCTTT	CASSPTTGVGLF
TRBV15	-	TRBJ2-7	-	TGTGCCACCAGCTTGGCAGGGAAGATGGTGTACGAGCAGTACTTC	CATSLAGKMVYEQYF
TRBV6-1	-	TRBJ2-2	-	TGTGCCAGCAGTGATACATCGAACACCGGGGAGCTGTTTTTT	CASSDTSNTGELFF
TRBV3-1/TRBV3-2	few	TRBJ2-1	-	TGTGCCAGCAGCCCCTCGACGAGGAGGGCGCAGTTCTTC	CASSPSTRRAQFF
TRBV2	-	TRBJ2-4	-	TGTGCCAGCAGTGCAAGGGGGAACATTCAGTACTTC	CASSARGNIQYF
TRBV6-1	few	TRBJ2-1	-	TGTGCCAGCAGCGAAGGTTCGACAGCCGAGCAGTTCTTC	CASSEGSTAEQFF
TRBV6-5	-	TRBJ1-1	-	TGTGCCAGCAGTTACGTGGCGGGGATGAACACTGAAGCTTTCTTT	CASSYVAGMNTEAFF
TRBV5-1	-	TRBJ2-1	-	TGCGCCAGCAGCTTGGAGACTAGATGGGATGAGCAGTTCTTC	CASSLETRWDEQFF
TRBV30	-	TRBJ1-6	TRBD1	TGTGCCTGGGGACAGGGGGCACGGAATTCACCCCTCCACTTT	CAWGQGARNSPLHF
TRBV5-1	-	TRBJ2-5	TRBD1	TGCGCCAGCTCTCGGACAGGGGGCCAAGAGACCCAGTACTTC	CASSRTGGQETQYF
TRBV10-3	-	TRBJ1-4	TRBD1	TGTGCCATCAGTGAGAACGGACAGGGGTACGAAAAACTGTTTTTT	CAISENGQGYEKLFF
TRBV9	-	TRBJ2-2	TRBD2	TGTGCCAGCAGCGTAACTTCCGGAGCGGGGATGGCCGGGGAGCTGTTTTTT	CASSVTSGAGMAGELFF
TRBV30	-	TRBJ2-5	TRBD2	TGTGCCTGGAGTGGCGGGGGGGCCCTAGAGACCCAGTACTTC	CAWSGGGALETQYF
TRBV3-1/TRBV3-2	-	TRBJ1-6	TRBD1	TGTGCCAACAAACTGTCCGGGACAGCTGATAATTCACCCCTCCACTTT	CANKLSGTADNSPLHF
TRBV19	-	TRBJ2-3	TRBD1	TGTGCCAGTACGGGACAGGGCATACATACGCAGTATTTT	CASTGQGIHTQYF
TRBV14	-	TRBJ1-1	-	TGTGCCAGCAGCCGAGTCTACACTGAAGCTTTCTTT	CASSRVYTEAFF
TRBV6-5	once	TRBJ2-3	-	TGTGCCAGCGCCCCGGGTTTCAGCACAGATACGCAGTATTTT	CASAPGFSTDTQYF
TRBV7-2	-	TRBJ1-4	-	TGTGCCAGCAGCAACCTCGCGTCCGCAACTAATGAAAAACTGTTTTTT	CASSNLASATNEKLFF
TRBV5-1	-	TRBJ2-2	TRBD2	TGCGCCAGCAGCGTGGGACTAGGGACCGGGGAGCTGTTTTTT	CASSVGLGTGELFF
TRBV28	-	TRBJ1-1	-	TGTGCCAGCAGTTTAATCCCAGACACTGAAGCTTTCTTT	CASSLIPDTEAFF
TRBV6-1	-	TRBJ1-5	-	TGTGCCAGCAGTGAACGGGGTACTTGGGGCAATCAGCCCCAGCATTTT	CASSERGTWGNQPQHF
TRBV6-6	-	TRBJ1-4	TRBD1	TGTGCCAGCAGGGGACAGGGGCCAGGAGAAAAACTGTTTTTT	CASRGQGPGEKLFF
TRBV10-3	-	TRBJ1-2	-	TGTGCCATCAGTGAGGATCGCACCAGCTATGGCTACACCTTC	CAISEDRTSYGYTF
TRBV28	-	TRBJ1-2	-	TGTGCCAGCAGTTTATATCCCAACACGGGCTATGGCTACACCTTC	CASSLYPNTGYGYTF
TRBV6-6	-	TRBJ1-1	-	TGTGCCAGCCAGGCGGGGAACACTGAAGCTTTCTTT	CASQAGNTEAFF
TRBV19	-	TRBJ2-7	-	TGTGCCAGTAGCCGACAAGGTGGTCTTAGCTCCTACGAGCAGTACTTC	CASSRQGGLSSYEQYF
TRBV11-2	-	TRBJ2-7	-	TGTGCCAGCAGCTTAGATGGGGCAGGGTTTGCCGAGCAGTACTTC	CASSLDGAGFAEQYF
TRBV7-2	-	TRBJ2-5	TRBD2	TGTGCCAGCAGCACCATTAGCGGGGGCCGAGAGACCCAGTACTTC	CASSTISGGRETQYF
TRBV6-5	-	TRBJ2-5	TRBD2	TGTGCCAGCAGTAAACTAGCGGGGTGGGAGACCCAGTACTTC	CASSKLAGWETQYF
TRBV6-5	-	TRBJ1-2	TRBD1	TGTGCCAGCGTATTGTGGGACAGTGCTTATGGCTACACCTTC	CASVLWDSAYGYTF
TRBV30	-	TRBJ2-2	TRBD1	TGTGCCTGGAGTCTAGGGGGACAGTACACCGGGGAGCTGTTTTTT	CAWSLGGQYTGELFF
TRBV2	-	TRBJ1-1	-	TGTGCCAGCACAGGACAGTGGTCTGAAGCTTTCTTT	CASTGQWSEAFF
TRBV5-5	-	TRBJ2-7	-	TGTGCCAGCAGCTTGGGAGGGACCTACGAGCAGTACTTC	CASSLGGTYEQYF
TRBV7-9	-	TRBJ1-2	-	TGTGCCAGCACCCAGAGGGCGGGGTCTAACTATGGCTACACCTTC	CASTQRAGSNYGYTF
TRBV18	-	TRBJ1-5	-	TGTGCCAGCTCACCCGGCAGGAACAATCAGCCCCAGCATTTT	CASSPGRNNQPQHF
TRBV19	-	TRBJ1-6	-	TGTGCCAGTAGTATAGATGGTTGGCAGGGCTATTCACCCCTCCACTTT	CASSIDGWQGYSPLHF
TRBV2	-	TRBJ2-7	TRBD1	TGTGCCAGCAGGGTCTCCGGGACAGGGACCTACGAGCAGTACTTC	CASRVSGTGTYEQYF
TRBV9	-	TRBJ2-1	TRBD2	TGTGCCAGCAGCCTTAGAGCGGGGGGCCTGGGGAATGAGCAGTTCTTC	CASSLRAGGLGNEQFF
TRBV28	-	TRBJ2-3	-	TGTGCCAGCAGTTTGGGGCGGGGAGATCGCACAGATACGCAGTATTTT	CASSLGRGDRTDTQYF
TRBV6-4	-	TRBJ1-6	TRBD1	TGTGCCAGCAGCTCCCAGGGGGCCGATTCACCCCTCCACTTT	CASSSQGADSPLHF
TRBV2	-	TRBJ1-5	TRBD1	TGTGCCAGCAGTGCGGACAGGGGCAATCAGCCCCAGCATTTT	CASSADRGNQPQHF
TRBV6-1	-	TRBJ1-2	-	TGTGCCAGCAGGGAAAACTTTGGAGGGGCTTGGTATGGCTACACCTTC	CASRENFGGAWYGYTF
TRBV6-5	-	TRBJ1-5	TRBD1	TGTGCCAGCAGCCAAACAGGGGGCTTAATCCAGCCCCAGCATTTT	CASSQTGGLIQPQHF
TRBV5-1	-	TRBJ2-7	TRBD1	TGCGCCAGCAGCCCTGGGACAGGAGGAACCTACGAGCAGTACTTC	CASSPGTGGTYEQYF
TRBV3-1/TRBV3-2	-	TRBJ2-7	-	TGTGCCAGCAGCCTTCTAGCGCGCGAGCAGTACTTC	CASSLLAREQYF
TRBV2	-	TRBJ1-3	-	TGTGCCAGCAGTGTAGAACAGGTTCTATCGATGGGAAACACCATATATTTT	CASSVEQVLSMGNTIYF
TRBV5-1	-	TRBJ2-3	-	TGCGCCAGCAGCTTTAGACGGAGGGATACGCAGTATTTT	CASSFRRRDTQYF
TRBV2	-	TRBJ2-5	-	TGTGCCAGCACAGGGGTGAGCCTACAAGAGACCCAGTACTTC	CASTGVSLQETQYF